This TCR beta chain was profiled in a study of CD8 T cells in ankylosing spondylitis. Study-level points and caveats: Disease-linked clones reportedly showed significant enrichment in matched ankylosing spondylitis synovial fluid. A motif of several highly homologous TCR beta variants was seen as apparently characteristic of ankylosing spondylitis blood. Reactive arthritis synovial fluid and blood were previously reported to contain some motif variants. Peripheral blood held disease-linked clones only at relatively low frequency, and these were CD8+.

Germline values: CDR1 LGHNA, CDR2 YSLEER. This CDR3 spans 17 amino acids. V was pared by 0 bases and J by 7 bases, with 18 bases between. A quantitative 5'-RACE method, one with molecular barcodes, was used to make TCR beta libraries. TCRdb re-called the 5' RACE reads through MiXCR, storing one row per CDR3 protein. This table holds about 220,000 distinct CDR3 sequences, about 18% found once. On this clonotype: Its matching antigen is unknown.

The clonotype originates from a male donor with ankylosing spondylitis. The rearrangement uses TRBV4-3 and TRBJ2-2, with D possibly TRBD2 on 6 matching bases. Sequenced input: blood, either unsorted or a sorted T cell fraction (not recorded which). This CDR3 reads CASSQDRGSSEGGELFF. CDR3 bases: TGCGCCAGCAGCCAAGATCGCGGGTCCTCGGAGGGCGGGGAGCTGTTTTTT.